This is a list of T cell receptor beta chains from one sample in a study of Ad26.COV2.S vaccination and SARS-CoV-2 variants. Libraries were prepared by immunoSEQ multiplex PCR; TCRdb keeps only in-frame clonotypes and omits some of them. The sample lists about 350,000 clones, more than 85% occurring once. The sequencing used peripheral blood, collected in a trial of Ad26.COV2.S vaccine versus placebo. Receptors originate from a person aged 18-65 years who received the Ad26.COV2.S COVID-19 vaccine or a placebo. Each CDR3 is given with its conserved first and last residue. Each record gives: V gene, D gene, J gene, CDR3 protein, CDR3 DNA. A D gene is named only where the DNA matches it firmly.

V gene: TRBV12-5
D gene: NA
J gene: TRBJ1-5
CDR3 protein: CASGLGPYNQPQHF
CDR3 DNA: TGTGCTAGTGGTTTGGGGCCCTACAATCAGCCCCAGCATTTT

V gene: TRBV7-7
D gene: NA
J gene: TRBJ1-3
CDR3 protein: CASSLWYDANSGNTIYF
CDR3 DNA: TGTGCTAGCAGCTTATGGTATGACGCCAACTCTGGAAACACCATATATTTT

V gene: TRBV18
D gene: NA
J gene: TRBJ2-1
CDR3 protein: CASSPLPRAASYNEQFF
CDR3 DNA: TGTGCCAGCTCACCCCTACCGCGGGCGGCTTCCTACAATGAGCAGTTCTTC

V gene: TRBV5-4
D gene: NA
J gene: TRBJ2-7
CDR3 protein: CASSLRGGYEQYF
CDR3 DNA: TGTGCCAGCAGCCTTAGGGGGGGGTACGAGCAGTACTTC

V gene: TRBV4-1
D gene: NA
J gene: TRBJ1-6
CDR3 protein: CASSRMNSPEYNSPLHF
CDR3 DNA: TGCGCCAGCAGCCGGATGAACTCGCCGGAGTATAATTCACCCCTCCACTTT

V gene: TRBV7-9
D gene: NA
J gene: TRBJ1-4
CDR3 protein: CASSSRDGQRNEKLFF
CDR3 DNA: TGTGCCAGCAGCTCGCGCGACGGACAGCGGAATGAAAAACTGTTTTTT

V gene: TRBV7-2
D gene: NA
J gene: TRBJ1-4
CDR3 protein: CASSLSGLNEKLFF
CDR3 DNA: TGTGCCAGCAGCTTATCGGGGCTCAATGAAAAACTGTTTTTT

V gene: TRBV29-1
D gene: TRBD2
J gene: TRBJ2-3
CDR3 protein: CSARLAGTNTQYF
CDR3 DNA: TGCAGCGCTAGACTAGCGGGAACAAATACGCAGTATTTT

V gene: TRBV7-6
D gene: TRBD1
J gene: TRBJ1-3
CDR3 protein: CASSLGQGLSGNTIYF
CDR3 DNA: TGTGCCAGCAGCCTCGGACAGGGACTCTCTGGAAACACCATATATTTT

V gene: TRBV27
D gene: TRBD1
J gene: TRBJ1-2
CDR3 protein: CASSLSIPITGTGYYGYTF
CDR3 DNA: TGTGCCAGCAGTTTATCGATCCCTATCACCGGGACAGGCTACTATGGCTACACCTTC

V gene: TRBV3-1/TRBV3-2
D gene: TRBD1
J gene: TRBJ1-4
CDR3 protein: CASSQVRDSNEKLFF
CDR3 DNA: TGTGCCAGCAGCCAAGTTCGGGACAGTAATGAAAAACTGTTTTTT

V gene: TRBV6-5
D gene: NA
J gene: TRBJ2-7
CDR3 protein: CAIWRKGYEQYF
CDR3 DNA: TGTGCCATCTGGAGGAAGGGGTACGAGCAGTACTTC

V gene: TRBV29-1
D gene: TRBD1
J gene: TRBJ2-7
CDR3 protein: CSVAWDRERGEQYF
CDR3 DNA: TGCAGCGTTGCCTGGGACAGGGAAAGGGGCGAGCAGTACTTC

V gene: TRBV19
D gene: TRBD1
J gene: TRBJ1-4
CDR3 protein: CASSAGQGRNEKLFF
CDR3 DNA: TGTGCCAGTAGTGCCGGACAGGGTCGTAATGAAAAACTGTTTTTT

V gene: TRBV28
D gene: TRBD2
J gene: TRBJ2-5
CDR3 protein: CASSLLGTSVKTQYF
CDR3 DNA: TGTGCCAGCAGTTTACTAGGGACTAGTGTCAAGACCCAGTACTTC

V gene: TRBV28
D gene: TRBD1
J gene: TRBJ1-2
CDR3 protein: CAGTDAGGYGYTF
CDR3 DNA: TGTGCCGGAACCGACGCAGGGGGCTATGGCTACACCTTC

V gene: TRBV7-3
D gene: TRBD1
J gene: TRBJ2-1
CDR3 protein: CASSLNVGQGVYNEQFF
CDR3 DNA: TGTGCCAGCAGCTTAAATGTCGGACAGGGGGTGTACAATGAGCAGTTCTTC

V gene: TRBV5-1
D gene: NA
J gene: TRBJ2-3
CDR3 protein: CASSLDGDTQYF
CDR3 DNA: TGCGCCAGCAGCTTGGACGGGGATACGCAGTATTTT